The 20 T cell receptor beta chains below all came from one sample that was sequenced in a study of shared clonotypes between healthy human individuals (dated by TCRdb to the early 2020s). CD8 naive samples were obtained by positive selection for CCR7 among CD45RO-negative cells, yielding a CD45RA+CCR7+ population from which TemRA cells were excluded. The library was made by the immunoSEQ multiplex PCR assay. The immuneACCESS repertoire file appears here via TCRdb, limited to in-frame rearrangements. These files lack a portion of the clones; in checked studies, under half of the deficit traces to unresolved V genes, and the cause of the others is not known. The sample has about 2.1 million clones on record, approximately 92% of them singletons. More than 1.5% of the sample rests with the top ten. Sequencing used naive CD8+ T cells from PBMCs. According to the study, the label for this sample's cell subset or site signals: CD45RA+CCR7+. The receptor source for this set is a man between 18 and 29 years old in good health. Some clones in this sample may be carry-over from other donors' samples.

V and J are TRBV27 and TRBJ2-7; TRBD1 aligns across 7 bases. CDR3 length: 14 amino acids. After removal of 6 bases from V and 5 bases from J, the junction contained 10 bases not matched to a gene. Germline values: CDR1 MNHEY, CDR2 SMNVEV (reference sequence). The CDR3 region is CASRLGGALDEQYF. The CDR3, as DNA: TGTGCCAGCAGGTTAGGGGGCGCCCTCGACGAGCAGTACTTC.

The chain employs TRBV6-1 and TRBJ2-5; weak D call: TRBD1 (7 bases). This CDR3 is 14 amino acids long. Deletions cut 3 bases from V and 3 bases from J, with 11 bases between. Germline V lookup: CDR1 MNHNS, CDR2 SASEGT. CDR3 sequence (DNA): TGTGCCAGCAGTGACAGGGGGGTTGAAGAGACCCAGTACTTC. Its protein is CASSDRGVEETQYF.

The CDR3 region is CASSFGTSLYEQFF. DNA for the CDR3: TGTGCCAGCAGCTTCGGTACTAGCCTCTATGAGCAGTTCTTC. V usage is TRBV13 and J usage is TRBJ2-1; a weak D match, TRBD2 (6 bases). Germline-derived CDR1 and CDR2 are PRHDT and FYEKMQ (reference sequence). There are 14 residues in the CDR3. Trimming stripped 3 bases from V and 8 bases from J, with 14 bases between.

The chain joins TRBV7-9 to TRBJ1-2, with 7 bases fitting TRBD1. The CDR3 sequence is 15 residues long. Per germline, CDR1 SEHNR and CDR2 FQNEAQ (reference sequence). The V and J ends lost 2 bases and 4 bases, in that order; junction bases with no gene match: 7. The CDR3 DNA reads as TGTGCCAGCAGCTTAAATGACAGGGCGGGCTATGGCTACACCTTC. Protein product: CASSLNDRAGYGYTF.

Only one count was recorded for this clone. The genes are TRBV27 and TRBJ2-3; D call uncertain. Trimming removed 0 bases at V and 2 bases at J, with 9 bases between. This CDR3 region has 15 residues. CDR1 is MNHEY and CDR2 is SMNVEV in the germline V gene (reference sequence). CDR3 residues: CASSLSHAITDTQYF. DNA of the CDR3: TGTGCCAGCAGTTTATCCCACGCCATCACAGATACGCAGTATTTT.

V and J are TRBV13 and TRBJ1-5, with D possibly being TRBD1 (5 bases). V shed 3 bases and J shed 1 base, with 13 bases lying between them. The CDR3 runs 16 residues. CDR1 is PRHDT and CDR2 is FYEKMQ in the germline V gene (reference sequence). The CDR3 sequence: CASSLTRGASNQPQHF. The CDR3 DNA sequence: TGTGCCAGCAGCTTGACGCGGGGCGCGAGCAATCAGCCCCAGCATTTT.

This clone was picked up a small number of times. The rearrangement links TRBV5-1 to TRBJ1-1, with D possibly being TRBD1 (6 bases). This CDR3 is built from 11 residues. The germline V gene encodes CDR1 SGHRS and CDR2 YFSETQ. V gave up 4 bases and J gave up 7 bases, with 8 bases separating them. CDR3 residues: CASSLQGEAFF. The CDR3 DNA sequence: TGCGCCAGCAGCCTACAGGGTGAAGCTTTCTTT. The full variable domain, its missing parts supplied by reference TRBV5-1 and TRBJ1-1, is KAGVTQTPRYLIKTRGQQVTLSCSPISGHRSVSWYQQTPGQGLQFLFEYFSETQRNKGNFPGRFSGRQFSNSRSEMNVSTLELGDSALYLCASSLQGEAFFGQGTRLTVV.

The chain employs TRBV27 and TRBJ1-1, with TRBD1 as a possible D gene (5 bases). Trimming removed 5 bases from V and 0 bases from J, with 16 bases in between. The germline V gene has CDR1 MNHEY and CDR2 SMNVEV (reference sequence). The CDR3 spans 16 residues. The CDR3 region is CASSLRDGRMNTEAFF. CDR3 nucleotides: TGTGCCAGCAGTCTCCGGGACGGACGAATGAACACTGAAGCTTTCTTT.

V usage is TRBV4-2 and J usage is TRBJ1-6, with TRBD1 as a possible D gene (6 bases). The CDR3 is made up of 17 amino acids. Germline CDR1 LGHNA, CDR2 YNFKEQ. Trimming cost V 0 bases and J 5 bases, with 14 bases left between them. Written as DNA, the CDR3 is TGTGCCAGCAGCCAAGATGGTGAGGGGGATAATAATTCACCCCTCCACTTT. Residues: CASSQDGEGDNNSPLHF.

This chain uses TRBV11-2 with TRBJ2-5; tentatively, D is TRBD2 (6 bases). V lost 2 bases to trimming and J lost 5 bases, with 15 bases between them. The germline V gene has CDR1 SGHAT and CDR2 FQNNGV. The CDR3 is 15 residues long. This CDR3 reads CASSLYSSVTETQYF. The CDR3 DNA sequence: TGTGCCAGCAGCTTATACTCTAGCGTTACGGAGACCCAGTACTTC. Complete variable domain (other parts from reference TRBV11-2 and TRBJ2-5): EAGVAQSPRYKIIEKRQSVAFWCNPISGHATLYWYQQILGQGPKLLIQFQNNGVVDDSQLPKDRFSAERLKGVDSTLKIQPAKLEDSAVYLCASSLYSSVTETQYFGPGTRLLVL.

This clone was detected only once. This chain connects TRBV15 to TRBJ2-1, with a tentative D call TRBD2 (6 bases). V lost 5 bases, J lost 9 bases, and 20 bases lay in between. The CDR3 has 15 amino acids. Germline loops: CDR1 LNHNV, CDR2 YYDKDF (reference sequence). The CDR3 DNA is TGTGCCACCAGCCCTCGAGCGGGCGCCGCTGGTGAGCAGTTCTTC. Translation: CATSPRAGAAGEQFF.

About this clone: Within the sample, other DNA sequences also encode this same CDR3. The chain recombines TRBV7-9 with TRBJ2-7; D is ambiguous. The CDR3 is 11 residues long. V lost 6 bases and J lost 4, with 7 bases in between. Per the germline V gene, CDR1 is SEHNR and CDR2 is FQNEAQ (reference sequence). The CDR3 DNA reads as TGTGCCAGCAGTTCAATATACGAGCAGTACTTC. It yields the protein CASSSIYEQYF.

This chain joins TRBV13 and TRBJ2-2; D not certain. CDR3 length: 15 amino acids. The germline CDR1 and CDR2 sequences are PRHDT and FYEKMQ (reference sequence). V was clipped by 0 bases and J by 3 bases, with 8 bases between them. CDR3 residues: CASSLGRSDTGELFF. The CDR3 bases are TGTGCCAGCAGCTTAGGGCGGTCAGACACCGGGGAGCTGTTTTTT.

CDR3 bases: TGTGCCAGCAGCTGGGCGGGGGGCCCATATGGCTACACCTTC. It translates to CASSWAGGPYGYTF. V and J are TRBV11-2 and TRBJ1-2; the D gene is possibly TRBD1 (6 bases). In germline, CDR1 is SGHAT, CDR2 FQNNGV. The V end lost 4 bases, the J end lost 5 bases, and 14 bases lay between the germline ends. The CDR3 loop spans 14 amino acids.

This clone was counted a few times. The genes are TRBV27 and TRBJ1-5; unclear D gene. Germline CDR1 is MNHEY and CDR2 is SMNVEV (reference sequence). This CDR3 is built from 15 residues. The V and J ends lost 5 bases and 4 bases respectively, with 15 bases between them. As DNA, the CDR3 is TGTGCCAGCAGTCCCGACCGGGCCCTGAATCAGCCCCAGCATTTT. The encoded protein is CASSPDRALNQPQHF.

The chain joins TRBV4-2 to TRBJ2-7, with 7 bases lining up with TRBD2. V shed 3 bases and J 3 bases; nucleotides not matched to a gene: 11. The CDR3 spans 16 residues. Looked up from germline, CDR1 is LGHNA and CDR2 is YNFKEQ. The CDR3 reads CASSQRKAGTFYEQYF. CDR3 bases: TGTGCCAGCAGCCAGAGAAAAGCGGGAACCTTCTACGAGCAGTACTTC.

This chain joins TRBV27 and TRBJ2-2; TRBD1 agrees at 7 bases. In germline, CDR1 is MNHEY, CDR2 SMNVEV (reference sequence). Trimming took 5 bases from V and 0 from J; bases not matched to a gene: 6. The CDR3 has 16 residues. DNA of the CDR3: TGTGCCAGCAGTACCCGACAGGGTCCGAACACCGGGGAGCTGTTTTTT. Protein product: CASSTRQGPNTGELFF.

The V gene is TRBV6-5, the J gene TRBJ2-7, with TRBD1 as a possible D gene (6 bases). Germline CDR1 and CDR2: MNHEY and SVGAGI. CDR3 length: 16 residues. Deletions cut 0 bases from V and 7 bases from J, with 19 bases between. CDR3 in amino acids: CASSYSEGDTQTEQYF. CDR3 DNA sequence: TGTGCCAGCAGTTACTCGGAAGGGGACACCCAAACGGAGCAGTACTTC.

This clone was counted only a few times. The sample carries other DNA sequences with the same CDR3. The gene calls are TRBV9 and TRBJ1-1, with TRBD1 matching over 7 bases. The trim removed 0 bases at V and 1 base at J, leaving 0 bases unmatched. Germline V gene lookup returns CDR1 SGDLS and CDR2 YYNGEE. This CDR3 is built from 14 residues. As DNA, the CDR3 is TGTGCCAGCAGCGTAGCAGGGGGGAACACTGAAGCTTTCTTT. It encodes CASSVAGGNTEAFF.

The chain links TRBV19 to TRBJ2-3, with TRBD1 matching 7 bases. V was pared by 3 bases and J by 6 bases, with 9 bases of the junction left unmatched. This CDR3 region has 15 residues. Germline loops: CDR1 LNHDA, CDR2 SQIVND (reference sequence). In DNA, the CDR3 is TGTGCCAGTAGTATTTCGGCAGGGGGACCGGATACGCAGTATTTT. It is translated as CASSISAGGPDTQYF.